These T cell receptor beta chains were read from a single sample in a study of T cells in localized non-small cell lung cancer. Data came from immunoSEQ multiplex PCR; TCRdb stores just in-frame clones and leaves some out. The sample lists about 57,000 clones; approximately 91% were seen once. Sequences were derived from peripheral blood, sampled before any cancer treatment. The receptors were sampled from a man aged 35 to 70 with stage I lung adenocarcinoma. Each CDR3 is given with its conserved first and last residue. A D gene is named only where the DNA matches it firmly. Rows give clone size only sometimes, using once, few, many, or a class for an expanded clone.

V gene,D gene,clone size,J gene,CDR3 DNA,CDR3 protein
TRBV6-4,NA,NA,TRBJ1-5,TGTGCCAGCAGTGATATCCGGGCCTGGGGGGTTCAGCCCCAGCATTTT,CASSDIRAWGVQPQHF
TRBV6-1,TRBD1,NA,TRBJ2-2,TGTGCCAGCAGTGAACAGGGGGACACCGGGGAGCTGTTTTTT,CASSEQGDTGELFF
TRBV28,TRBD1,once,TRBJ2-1,TGTGCCAGCAGCCTTTGGGGACAGGACCAGTTCTTC,CASSLWGQDQFF
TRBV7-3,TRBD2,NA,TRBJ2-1,TGTGCCAGCAGCCCCCCGGGACTAGCGGGCTACAATGAGCAGTTCTTC,CASSPPGLAGYNEQFF
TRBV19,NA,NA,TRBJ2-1,TGTGCCAGTAGTGCATCGCAAGGGTGGGAGCAGTTCTTC,CASSASQGWEQFF
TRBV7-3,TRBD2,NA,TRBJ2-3,TGTGCCAGCAGCGCCCTCGGGTTAGGACTAGCCCGTAGAAGCACAGATACGCAGTATTTT,CASSALGLGLARRSTDTQYF
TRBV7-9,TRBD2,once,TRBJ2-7,TGTGCCAGCAGCCTTAGCGGGAACCGCTACGAGCAGTACTTC,CASSLSGNRYEQYF
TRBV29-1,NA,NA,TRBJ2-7,TGCAGCGACAAGGGATCATGCTACGAGCAGTACTTC,CSDKGSCYEQYF
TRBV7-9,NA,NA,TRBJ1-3,TGTGCCAGCAGCTTAGCTGGACAGCCTGGAAACACCATATATTTT,CASSLAGQPGNTIYF
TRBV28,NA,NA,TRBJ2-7,TGTGCCAGCAGCCCTGGGACGTTTTTAACCTACGAGCAGTACTTC,CASSPGTFLTYEQYF
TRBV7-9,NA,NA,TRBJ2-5,TGTGCCAGCAGCTTAGTTGGGGGCGGCCAAGAGACCCAGTACTTC,CASSLVGGGQETQYF
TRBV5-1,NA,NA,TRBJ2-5,TGCGCCAGCAGCTTTACGGACAGGAGGGAAGAGACCCAGTACTTC,CASSFTDRREETQYF
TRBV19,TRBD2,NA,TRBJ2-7,TGTGCCAGTAGTATGAAACTAGCGGTAGGCTACGAGCAGTACTTC,CASSMKLAVGYEQYF
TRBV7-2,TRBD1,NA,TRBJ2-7,TGTGCCAGCAGCCCCGGGACAGGCTACGAGCAGTACTTC,CASSPGTGYEQYF
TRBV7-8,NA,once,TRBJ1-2,TGTGCCAGCAGCTCCGGACAGTGGGCCTATGGCTACACCTTC,CASSSGQWAYGYTF
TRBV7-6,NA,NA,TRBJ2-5,TGTGCCAGCAGCTTAGCCCAAGAGACCCAGTACTTC,CASSLAQETQYF
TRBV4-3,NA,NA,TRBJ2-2,TGCGCCAGCAGCCCCGGAGGGAACACCGGGGAGCTGTTTTTT,CASSPGGNTGELFF
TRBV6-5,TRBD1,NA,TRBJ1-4,TGTGCCAGCAGTTCCTCCCCCGCAGGGGGGATTGAAAAACTGTTTTTT,CASSSSPAGGIEKLFF
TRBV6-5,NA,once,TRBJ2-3,TGTGCCAGCAGGCCTGAACAGAGTCCCGTAGATACGCAGTATTTT,CASRPEQSPVDTQYF
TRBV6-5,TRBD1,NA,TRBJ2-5,TGTGCCAGCAGGGGGGACAGGGGGCGGGAAGAGACCCAGTACTTC,CASRGDRGREETQYF
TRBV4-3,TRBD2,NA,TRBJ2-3,TGCGCCAGCAGCCAAGATCGCGGGAGCACGACAGATACGCAGTATTTT,CASSQDRGSTTDTQYF
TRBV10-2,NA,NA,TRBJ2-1,TGCGCCAGCAGTGAGAAGTATGAGCAGTTCTTC,CASSEKYEQFF
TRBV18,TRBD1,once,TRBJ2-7,TGTGCCAGCTCCGAAGGACAGGGGGCAAAAGAGCAGTACTTC,CASSEGQGAKEQYF
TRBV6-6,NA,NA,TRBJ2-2,TGTGCCAGCAGTTACAGTCAGGCCACCGGGGAGCTGTTTTTT,CASSYSQATGELFF
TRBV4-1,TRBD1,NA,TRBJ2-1,TGCGCCAGCAGCCGAACGGGGACAGGGGTGGATGAGCAGTTCTTC,CASSRTGTGVDEQFF
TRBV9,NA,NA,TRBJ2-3,TGTGCCAGCAGCGAGGGACCGAGGGCAGATACGCAGTATTTT,CASSEGPRADTQYF
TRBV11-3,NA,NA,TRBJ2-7,TGTGCCAGCAGCTTAGACGGCTACGAGCAGTACTTC,CASSLDGYEQYF
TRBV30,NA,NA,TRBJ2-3,TGTGCCTGGAGTGTACTCGCCCTCACAGATACGCAGTATTTT,CAWSVLALTDTQYF
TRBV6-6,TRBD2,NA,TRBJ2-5,TGTGCCACACGACGTGGCGGGAGGGTTGTAGAGACCCAGTACTTC,CATRRGGRVVETQYF
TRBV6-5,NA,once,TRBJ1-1,TGTGCCAGCAGTTACCTAGAACAGAACACTGAAGCTTTCTTT,CASSYLEQNTEAFF
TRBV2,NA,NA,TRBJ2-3,TGTGCCAGCAGTGGGTTCGAGCTGCCGACTTACACAGATACGCAGTATTTT,CASSGFELPTYTDTQYF
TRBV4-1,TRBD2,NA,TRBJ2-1,TGCGCCAGCAGTCCCGGGACTAGTATCAATGAGCAGTTCTTC,CASSPGTSINEQFF
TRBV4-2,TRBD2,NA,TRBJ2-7,TGTGCCAGCAGCCAAACTAGCGGGGACGTGGGGGAGCAGTACTTC,CASSQTSGDVGEQYF
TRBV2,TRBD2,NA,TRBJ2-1,TGTGCCAGCAGCGGACTAGCGGCCTACAATGAGCAGTTCTTC,CASSGLAAYNEQFF
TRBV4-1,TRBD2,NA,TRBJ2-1,TGCGCCAGCAGCCAAGATCGGGGGACTAGTTTGGTGAATGAGCAGTTCTTC,CASSQDRGTSLVNEQFF
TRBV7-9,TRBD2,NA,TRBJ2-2,TGTGCCAGCAGCTTGTTCGCGGGAGCCGGGGAGCTGTTTTTT,CASSLFAGAGELFF
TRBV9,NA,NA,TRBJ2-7,TGTGCCAGCAGCGTTGGGGCAGGGAGCTCCTACGAGCAGTACTTC,CASSVGAGSSYEQYF
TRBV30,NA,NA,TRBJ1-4,TGTGCCTGGACGCAGGCCTCGTTTCTGACTAATGAAAAACTGTTTTTT,CAWTQASFLTNEKLFF
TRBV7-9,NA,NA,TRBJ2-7,TGTGCCAGCAGCCATTGGGGCATTGAGTACGAGCAGTACTTC,CASSHWGIEYEQYF
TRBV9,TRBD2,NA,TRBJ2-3,TGTGCCAGCAGCGAGGGACTAGCGACTAATAGAGATACGCAGTATTTT,CASSEGLATNRDTQYF
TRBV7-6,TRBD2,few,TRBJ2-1,TGTGCCAGCAGCGTAGGGGGACTAGCAAATGAGCAGTTCTTC,CASSVGGLANEQFF
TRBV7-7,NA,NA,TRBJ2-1,TGTGCTAGCAGTGAGAGCTCCTACAATGAGCAGTTCTTC,CASSESSYNEQFF
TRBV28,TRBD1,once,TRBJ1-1,TGTGCCAGCAGTTTATCGTGGACAGGCTTGAACACTGAAGCTTTCTTT,CASSLSWTGLNTEAFF
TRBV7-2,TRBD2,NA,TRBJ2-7,TGTGCCAGCAGCCAAAGATTGGGGGGGGATTGGACCTACGAGCAGTACTTC,CASSQRLGGDWTYEQYF
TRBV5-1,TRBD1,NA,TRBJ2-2,TGCGCCAGCAGCTTTGGACAGGGGAACACCGGGGAGCTGTTTTTT,CASSFGQGNTGELFF
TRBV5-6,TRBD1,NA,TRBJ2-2,TGTGCCAGCAGCTATCCGGGACAGATGAACACCGGGGAGCTGTTTTTT,CASSYPGQMNTGELFF